A selection of T cell receptor beta chains follows, all from one sample in a study of spatial heterogeneity in lung cancer. MiXCR, run by TCRdb on the 5' RACE reads, gives a single entry per CDR3 protein. The sample shows about 17,000 distinct CDR3 sequences, roughly 6% of them seen only once. The sequences come from lung tumor tissue, collected at surgery. The receptors were sampled from a male donor with early-stage non-small cell lung cancer. CDR3s include the opening cysteine and the closing phenylalanine or tryptophan. D genes are given only for firm matches. Size tells how often a clone was seen, or its class if it is expanded.

TRBJ2-7 | TRBD1 | many | TRBV7-2 | CASSLSGTGYEQYF | TGTGCCAGCAGCTTATCCGGGACAGGGTACGAGCAGTACTTC
TRBJ2-3 | - | many | TRBV20-1 | CSARDGRVYTDTQYF | TGCAGTGCTAGAGATGGTCGGGTCTACACAGATACGCAGTATTTT
TRBJ2-3 | - | many | TRBV20-1 | CSASWQGVDTQYF | TGCAGTGCTAGCTGGCAGGGTGTGGATACGCAGTATTTT
TRBJ2-7 | TRBD1 | many | TRBV2 | CASKGGVEQYF | TGTGCCAGCAAAGGGGGCGTCGAGCAGTACTTC
TRBJ2-3 | - | many | TRBV9 | CASSVQGGDTQYF | TGTGCCAGCAGCGTACAGGGAGGAGATACGCAGTATTTT
TRBJ1-1 | - | many | TRBV20-1 | CSAYRRGMNTEAFF | TGCAGTGCTTACCGCAGGGGTATGAACACTGAAGCTTTCTTT
TRBJ2-7 | TRBD1 | many | TRBV7-8 | CASRQTGGFYEQYF | TGTGCCAGCAGGCAGACAGGGGGCTTCTACGAGCAGTACTTC
TRBJ2-2 | - | many | TRBV24-1 | CATRGSGELFF | TGTGCCACCCGCGGTTCCGGGGAGCTGTTTTTT
TRBJ2-7 | TRBD2 | medium-sized | TRBV28 | CASSSGGSHEQYF | TGTGCCAGCAGTTCGGGCGGGAGCCACGAGCAGTACTTC
TRBJ2-7 | TRBD2 | many | TRBV6-6 | CASCSSGGRSSYEQYF | TGTGCCAGCTGCTCCTCGGGAGGGAGGAGCTCCTACGAGCAGTACTTC
TRBJ1-1 | - | many | TRBV5-4 | CASSSGLYNTEAFF | TGTGCCAGCAGCTCGGGACTTTATAACACTGAAGCTTTCTTT
TRBJ2-2 | - | many | TRBV29-1 | CSVGGQPNTGELFF | TGCAGCGTTGGAGGACAGCCGAACACCGGGGAGCTGTTTTTT
TRBJ2-3 | - | many | TRBV10-2 | CASRVAGGRTDTQYF | TGCGCCAGCAGAGTTGCCGGGGGCCGCACAGATACGCAGTATTTT